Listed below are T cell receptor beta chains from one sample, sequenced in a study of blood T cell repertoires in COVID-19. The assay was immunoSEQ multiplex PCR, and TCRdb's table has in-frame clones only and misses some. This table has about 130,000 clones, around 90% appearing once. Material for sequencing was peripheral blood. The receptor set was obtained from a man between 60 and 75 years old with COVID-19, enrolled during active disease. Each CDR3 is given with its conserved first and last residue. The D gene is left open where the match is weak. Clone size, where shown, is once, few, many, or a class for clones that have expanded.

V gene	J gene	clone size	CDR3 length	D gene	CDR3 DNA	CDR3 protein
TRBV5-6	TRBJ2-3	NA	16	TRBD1	TGTGCCAGCAGCCCACGTAGGGACAGGGTTCGAGATACGCAGTATTTT	CASSPRRDRVRDTQYF
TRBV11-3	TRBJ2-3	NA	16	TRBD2	TGTGCCAGCAGGGGGACTAGCGGGAGTCAAACAGATACGCAGTATTTT	CASRGTSGSQTDTQYF
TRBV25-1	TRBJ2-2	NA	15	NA	TGTGCCAGCACCCCGTACGGGAGTGGGGCCGGGGAGCTGTTTTTT	CASTPYGSGAGELFF
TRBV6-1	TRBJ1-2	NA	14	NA	TGTGCCAGCAGTGACCTAACTACCGGCAATGGCTACACCTTC	CASSDLTTGNGYTF
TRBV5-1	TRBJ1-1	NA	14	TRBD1	TGCGCCAGCAGCACGGGACAGGCAGGGACTGAAGCTTTCTTT	CASSTGQAGTEAFF
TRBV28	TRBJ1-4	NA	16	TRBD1	TGTGCCAGCAGTTTAGCCCAAACAGGGGAATATGAAAAACTGTTTTTT	CASSLAQTGEYEKLFF
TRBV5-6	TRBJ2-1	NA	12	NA	TGTGCCAGCAGCTTAGGGAGAGGTGAGCAGTTCTTC	CASSLGRGEQFF
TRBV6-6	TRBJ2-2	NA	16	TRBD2	TGTGCCAGCAGTAAGGGCCTCGGGACTAGCCCCGGGGAGCTGTTTTTT	CASSKGLGTSPGELFF
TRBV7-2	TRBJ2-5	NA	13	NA	TGTGCCACCACAGACAGGTTGCAAGAGACCCAGTACTTC	CATTDRLQETQYF
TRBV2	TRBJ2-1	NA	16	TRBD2	TGTGCCAGCCAAAAGGGGCTTGCGGGAGTTCGGGATGAGCAGTTCTTC	CASQKGLAGVRDEQFF
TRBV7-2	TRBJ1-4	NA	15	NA	TGTGCCAGCAGCCCTCAGACTCCACCTAATGAAAAACTGTTTTTT	CASSPQTPPNEKLFF
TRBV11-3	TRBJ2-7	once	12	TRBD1	TGTGCCAGCAGCCGGACAGGGAACGAGCAGTACTTC	CASSRTGNEQYF
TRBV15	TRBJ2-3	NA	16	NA	TGTGCCACCAGCCGGGGGAGGGACAGGACCACAGATACGCAGTATTTT	CATSRGRDRTTDTQYF
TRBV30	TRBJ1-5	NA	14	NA	TGTGCCACCCAGGAGGACGGCCTAAATCAGCCCCAGCATTTT	CATQEDGLNQPQHF